These 7 T cell receptor beta chains came from one sample sequenced in a study of regulatory T cells in long-lasting Graves disease. Building the TCR beta libraries relied on iRepertoire HTBI primers, and CDR3 regions underwent Arm-PCR. Using its own MiXCR run on the multiplex PCR reads, TCRdb lists one record per CDR3 protein. Found here are about 400,000 distinct CDR3 sequences, less than 25% of them singletons; the top ten hold less than 25%. Time point specified: persistent/refractory GD, antithyroid drugs over 5 years with positive TRAb. The TCR library used RNA extracted from PBMCs. The sample in question was peripheral blood mononuclear cells (PBMCs), obtained when the disease was refractory, from a patient treated with antithyroid drugs. The receptor set was obtained from a female donor with Graves disease.

This chain connects TRBV29-1 to TRBJ1-1; no clear D. Looked up from germline, CDR1 is SQVTM and CDR2 is ANQGSEA. Deletions cut 5 bases from V and 4 bases from J, with 14 bases between. This CDR3 region has 13 residues. As DNA, the CDR3 is TGCAGCGTTCCTTGGGGTCTTAGCACTGAAGCTTTCTTT. It yields the protein CSVPWGLSTEAFF.

This clonotype was seen many times. CDR3 DNA: TGTGCCAGCAGGCCACAGGACAGCCCGACGGAGACCCAGTACTTC. Protein: CASRPQDSPTETQYF. The V call is TRBV12-3 or TRBV12-4, the J call TRBJ2-5, with D perhaps TRBD1 (6 bases). The ends were cut back, 6 bases at V and 5 bases at J, with 19 bases in the middle. This CDR3 contains 15 residues.

This clonotype was recorded many times. This chain joins TRBV28 and TRBJ1-1, with no clear D. The CDR3 runs 13 residues. The germline gives CDR1 MDHEN, CDR2 SYDVKM. V was clipped by 1 base and J by 3 bases, with 6 bases between them. The CDR3 sequence is CASSLFGDTEAFF. The CDR3 region has the DNA TGTGCCAGCAGTTTATTTGGGGACACTGAAGCTTTCTTT.

This sequence joins TRBV6-2 or TRBV6-3 and TRBJ2-2; D is undetermined. Trimming cost V 0 bases and J 5 bases, with 7 bases left between them. This CDR3 is 14 amino acids long. The germline CDR1 and CDR2 sequences are MNHEY and SVGEGT. The CDR3 reads CASSYSTPTGELFF. CDR3 sequence (DNA): TGTGCCAGCAGTTACTCCACCCCTACCGGGGAGCTGTTTTTT.

The chain has TRBV4-1 and TRBJ1-4, with 8 bases fitting TRBD1. Germline CDR1 reads MGHRA; CDR2 reads YSYEKL. CDR3 length equals 19 residues. Trimming at V came to 1 base and at J to 3 bases, leaving 13 bases not matched to a gene. Here the CDR3 reads CASSQVVPGGSEANEKLFF. DNA for the CDR3: TGCGCCAGCAGCCAAGTGGTCCCAGGGGGCAGTGAAGCTAATGAAAAACTGTTTTTT.

This clonotype has only a few counts. The chain couples TRBV7-2 to TRBJ2-7, with 10 bases lining up with TRBD1. CDR1 is SGHTA, CDR2 FQGNSA, per germline. Unmatched junction bases numbered 12, after V lost 5 bases and J lost 2 bases. CDR3 length: 17 amino acids. The CDR3 nucleotides are TGTGCCAGCAGCACAAACGCGGCCGGGACAGGGGCCTACGAGCAGTACTTC. This gives the protein CASSTNAAGTGAYEQYF.

This clonotype has only a few counts. The rearrangement joins TRBV24-1 to TRBJ2-2, with 9 nucleotides matching TRBD2. CDR1 and CDR2 from the germline V gene are KGHDR and SFDVKD. Trimming at V came to 6 bases and at J to 3 bases, leaving 4 bases not matched to a gene. This CDR3 comprises 15 residues. The CDR3 reads CATSRAGGYTGELFF. CDR3 in DNA: TGTGCCACCAGTCGAGCGGGAGGATACACCGGGGAGCTGTTTTTT.